The present T cell receptor beta chain was sequenced within a study of T-cell reconstitution after alpha-beta-depleted transplantation in children. This clonotype was counted at least ten times. Preparation of the TCRbeta library was carried out with unique molecular identifiers. Each CDR3 protein is one row after TCRdb ran MiXCR on the PCR reads. The sample has roughly 610,000 distinct CDR3 sequences, roughly a tenth seen once. The receptor comes from a human donor who donated a stem cell graft to a child with acute myeloid leukemia. Source: PBMCs from the stem cell graft donor, taken from the stem cell graft.

The CDR3 here is CASSVGVNEKLFF. The CDR3 coding sequence is TGTGCCAGCAGCGTGGGGGTTAATGAAAAACTGTTTTTT. This chain connects TRBV9 to TRBJ1-4; weak D call: TRBD1 (5 bases). V was clipped by 2 bases and J by 4 bases, with 6 bases between them. CDR3 length: 13 residues. CDR1 SGDLS and CDR2 YYNGEE come from the germline V gene.